The next 5 T cell receptor beta chains were all read from a single sample in a study of cytomegalovirus exposure and HLA in healthy donors. The method was immunoSEQ multiplex PCR; TCRdb's version includes in-frame clones alone and lacks a portion of them. In the table there are 43,000 or so clones, approximately 90% of which are singletons. Sequenced material: PBMCs. These receptors all stem from a man younger than 35 in good health and CMV-seronegative.

This chain connects TRBV9 to TRBJ1-5; possibly TRBD1 for D (5 bases). CDR1 SGDLS and CDR2 YYNGEE come from the germline V gene. The V gene lost 0 bases and the J gene lost 0 bases, with 7 bases spanning the gap. The CDR3 runs 15 residues. As DNA, the CDR3 is TGTGCCAGCAGCGTAGAGGGGATTAGCAATCAGCCCCAGCATTTT. Its protein product is CASSVEGISNQPQHF. Variable domain in full (rest from reference TRBV9 and TRBJ1-5): DSGVTQTPKHLITATGQRVTLRCSPRSGDLSVYWYQQSLDQGLQFLIQYYNGEERAKGNILERFSAQQFPDLHSELNLSSLELGDSALYFCASSVEGISNQPQHFGDGTRLSIL.

This clone has only one observation. This chain links TRBV7-9 with TRBJ2-3; TRBD2 matches 13 bases. The V segment lost 5 bases and the J segment 0 bases; nucleotides outside the gene matches: 8. CDR1 SEHNR and CDR2 FQNEAQ come from the germline V gene (reference sequence). CDR3 length: 18 amino acids. In DNA form, the CDR3 reads TGTGCCAGCAGCCCGACCGGGACTAGCGGGACTAGCACAGATACGCAGTATTTT. Its translation: CASSPTGTSGTSTDTQYF.

The V gene is TRBV29-1, the J gene TRBJ1-1, with TRBD1 as a possible D gene (6 bases). CDR3 length: 15 amino acids. Germline V gives CDR1 SQVTM, CDR2 ANQGSEA. V lost 6 bases, J lost 5 bases, and 22 bases lay in between. The CDR3 sequence: CSVKGGGPGGTEAFF. DNA for the CDR3: TGCAGCGTCAAGGGGGGCGGTCCGGGAGGGACTGAAGCTTTCTTT.

This chain uses TRBV18 with TRBJ1-2; D possibly corresponds to TRBD1 (5 bases). V lost 2 bases and J 6 bases, leaving 19 bases between the germline ends. This CDR3 is 16 amino acids long. Germline-derived CDR1 and CDR2 are KGHSH and LQKENI. The CDR3 region has the DNA TGTGCCAGCTCACCATTGGACACCCTTTATTTCGATGGCTACACCTTC. The encoded protein is CASSPLDTLYFDGYTF.

V is TRBV5-1 and J is TRBJ2-3, with 7 bases matching TRBD1. J gave up 4 bases and V 0 bases, and 8 bases lay outside the gene matches. Germline CDR1 reads SGHRS; CDR2 reads YFSETQ. This CDR3 contains 16 residues. For the CDR3, the DNA is TGCGCCAGCAGCTTGGCTAGGACAGGTAGCGCAGATACGCAGTATTTT. Its translation: CASSLARTGSADTQYF.